Listed here is a single T cell receptor beta chain. Profiling relied on immunoSEQ multiplex PCR, and the TCRdb table lists in-frame clones only, not all of them. The sample holds tens of thousands of clones, roughly 87% seen once. The data originate from a study of blood T cell repertoires in COVID-19. This clonotype was obtained from a woman between 55 and 75 years old with acute or convalescent COVID-19. The specimen sequenced was peripheral blood.

The CDR3 spells CASSIGQGVRQPQHF. CDR3 in DNA: TGTGCCAGTAGTATAGGACAGGGGGTCCGTCAGCCCCAGCATTTT. The rearrangement uses TRBV19 and TRBJ1-5; 9 bases are a match to TRBD1. Germline trimming cut 1 base from V and 6 bases from J; bases unmatched to any gene: 4. The length of the CDR3 is 15 residues. The germline gives CDR1 LNHDA, CDR2 SQIVND (reference sequence). Using reference TRBV19 and TRBJ1-5 for the parts outside the CDR3, the full variable domain is DGGITQSPKYLFRKEGQNVTLSCEQNLNHDAMYWYRQDPGQGLRLIYYSQIVNDFQKGDIAEGYSVSREKKESFPLTVTSAQKNPTAFYLCASSIGQGVRQPQHFGDGTRLSIL.